Described below is a single T cell receptor beta chain sequence and its context. Data came from immunoSEQ multiplex PCR; TCRdb stores just in-frame clones and leaves some out. This table holds about 63,000 clones, roughly 74% found once. This sample was included in a study of blood T cell repertoires in COVID-19. Overall study context: Material from acute and convalescent COVID-19 was sourced from the United States, Italy and Spain. Sources were T cells, B-cell-depleted T cells, or PBMCs; the material itself was cDNA or gDNA.

Germline-derived CDR1 and CDR2 are MDHEN and SYDVKM. The CDR3 spans 14 residues. V was pared by 7 bases and J by 3 bases, with 5 bases of the junction left unmatched. The source of this sequence is a woman older than 75 with acute or convalescent COVID-19. The specimen sequenced was peripheral blood. This chain uses TRBV28 with TRBJ2-1; 8 nucleotides match TRBD2. CDR3 nucleotide sequence: TGTGCCAGCACCCTAGCGGGCCTCTACAATGAGCAGTTCTTC. Translating gives CASTLAGLYNEQFF.